This TCR beta chain was identified during a study of T cell responses to AZD1222 COVID-19 vaccine. The overall study: Second-dose intervals near 4 or 12 weeks were combined.

In the case of this clone: The target antigen is unknown.

The study, taken as a whole, reports: Across the whole spike, CD4 TCRs peaked at regions 160-218 and 743-854. Reportedly, nearly half of unique spike TCRs recognized epitopes outside B.1.351/B.1.1.7 mutations. Possibly, clonal diversity was underestimated; donors were largely white British and included more females.

Profiling relied on immunoSEQ multiplex PCR, and the TCRdb table lists in-frame clones only, not all of them. The repertoire consists of more than 110,000 clones, with around 90% occurring once and the leading ten covering nearly 3.5%. CDR1 LNHDA and CDR2 SQIVND come from the germline V gene (reference sequence). Trimming at V came to 5 bases and at J to 10 bases, leaving 9 bases not matched to a gene. The CDR3 sequence is 14 residues long. The sequence derives from an adult in good health. Sequencing used peripheral blood, obtained on day 0 of AZD1222 vaccination. The gene calls are TRBV19 and TRBJ1-1; 11 bases agree with TRBD1. Written as DNA, the CDR3 is TGTGCCAGTAGTCTATGGACAGGGGGCGAGGGAGCTTTCTTT. Translating gives CASSLWTGGEGAFF.